Listed here are 20 T cell receptor beta chains from one sample, sequenced in a study of CXCR3-negative and CXCR3-positive naive CD8 T cells. cDNA libraries for TRB were generated by 5' RACE incorporating UMI labels. TCRdb reworked the 5' RACE reads into one entry per CDR3 protein, no DNA. The clone table shows about 130,000 distinct CDR3 sequences, with the ten largest holding approximately 0.5%. Sequencing was done on a sample of naive CXCR3- CD8+ T cells from blood. Subset of the sample: CD45RO-CCR7+CD27+CD95- naive CD8+ T cells lacking CXCR3 (TNR3-). Receptor source: a human donor in good health. Some clones in this sample may be carry-over from other donors' samples.

V gene TRBV7-8 combines with J gene TRBJ1-2. CDR1 is SGHVS and CDR2 is FQNEAQ in the germline V gene. The CDR3 has 17 amino acids. CDR3 protein: CASSLEGPSGYDYGYTF.

The chain combines TRBV6-5 with TRBJ2-3; TCRdb outputs TRBD1, but without DNA this stays unchecked. The CDR3 loop spans 13 amino acids. Germline CDR1 reads MNHEY; CDR2 reads SVGAGI. The CDR3 region is CASGDRGTDTQYF.

This chain connects TRBV27 to TRBJ2-1. Germline values: CDR1 MNHEY, CDR2 SMNVEV (reference sequence). The length of the CDR3 is 12 residues. CDR3 sequence reads: CASSLQGYEQFF.

The CDR3 here is CATSWQGQGGDEQFF. The chain combines TRBV15 with TRBJ2-1; TCRdb outputs TRBD1, but without DNA this stays unchecked. CDR3 size: 15 residues. From germline, CDR1 is LNHNV and CDR2 YYDKDF (reference sequence). The full variable domain, its missing parts supplied by reference TRBV15 and TRBJ2-1, is DAMVIQNPRYQVTQFGKPVTLSCSQTLNHNVMYWYQQKSSQAPKLLFHYYDKDFNNEADTPDNFQSRRPNTSFCFLDIRSPGLGDTAMYLCATSWQGQGGDEQFFGPGTRLTVL.

This chain links TRBV29-1 with TRBJ2-1; TCRdb gives TRBD2 as the D gene, but with no DNA this cannot be confirmed. This CDR3 has 18 residues. Germline values: CDR1 SQVTM, CDR2 ANQGSEA. This chain's CDR3 is CSVGLEGSGRAHYNEQFF.

The chain combines TRBV28 with TRBJ1-3. The CDR3 loop spans 11 amino acids. The V gene's germline CDR1 is MDHEN and CDR2 SYDVKM. CDR3 region: CASSSGNTIYF.

The chain couples TRBV12-3 or TRBV12-4 to TRBJ2-3; checking the TCRdb D call of TRBD2 is not possible without DNA. The CDR3 contains 16 residues. The CDR3 region is CASSFRGAIFTDTQYF.

The rearrangement links TRBV15 to TRBJ2-7; TCRdb designates TRBD1, a call that cannot be tested without DNA. The CDR3 is 14 residues long. Germline V gene sequence: CDR1 LNHNV, CDR2 YYDKDF (reference sequence). The chain's CDR3 is CATSGSGRHYEQYF.

The chain couples TRBV6-5 to TRBJ2-5; TCRdb indicates TRBD2, and absent DNA this call remains unverified. Germline-derived CDR1 and CDR2 are MNHEY and SVGAGI. This CDR3 is built from 13 residues. CDR3 in amino acids: CASRLAGGETQYF.

This chain connects TRBV15 to TRBJ1-1; the TCRdb D gene call, TRBD1, has no DNA to confirm it. This CDR3 spans 16 amino acids. CDR1 is LNHNV and CDR2 is YYDKDF in the germline V gene (reference sequence). CDR3 amino acids: CATSRDGAGLGTEAFF.

The V and J genes are TRBV6-2 or TRBV6-3 and TRBJ2-1; the D gene TCRdb calls, TRBD1, cannot be checked with no DNA. The CDR3 length is 16 residues. Germline values: CDR1 MNHEY, CDR2 SVGEGT. CDR3 loop: CASSYLTGTANNEQFF.

This chain uses TRBV5-1 with TRBJ2-3; absent DNA, TCRdb's TRBD1 call cannot be checked. CDR1 is SGHRS and CDR2 is YFSETQ in the germline V gene. The CDR3 contains 17 residues. This chain's CDR3 is CASSFDLDSASTDTQYF. Looking up the rest from reference TRBV5-1 and TRBJ2-3 gives the full variable domain: KAGVTQTPRYLIKTRGQQVTLSCSPISGHRSVSWYQQTPGQGLQFLFEYFSETQRNKGNFPGRFSGRQFSNSRSEMNVSTLELGDSALYLCASSFDLDSASTDTQYFGPGTRLTVL.

The genes are TRBV28 and TRBJ2-7; TCRdb returns TRBD2, unconfirmable since there is no DNA. In germline, CDR1 is MDHEN, CDR2 SYDVKM. This CDR3 has 19 amino acids. This CDR3 is CASSLRSFGGPIHSYEQYF.

V and J are TRBV27 and TRBJ2-3. This CDR3 spans 12 amino acids. Looked up from germline, CDR1 is MNHEY and CDR2 is SMNVEV (reference sequence). The CDR3 here is CASRTLLDTQYF.

This chain joins TRBV28 and TRBJ1-2; the D call from TCRdb, TRBD1, cannot be confirmed without DNA. CDR3 length: 15 residues. CDR1 is MDHEN and CDR2 is SYDVKM in the germline V gene. CDR3 residues: CATGDRGLFDYGYTF.

The chain links TRBV13 to TRBJ2-1; the TCRdb call, TRBD1, lacks DNA for checking. Germline V CDR1 and CDR2: PRHDT, FYEKMQ (reference sequence). CDR3 length: 17 residues. CDR3 in amino acids: CASSRPPADTRPDEQFF.

The chain joins TRBV19 to TRBJ1-5. Germline-derived CDR1 and CDR2 are LNHDA and SQIVND (reference sequence). This CDR3 has 15 residues. CDR3 protein: CASRVSGKNNQPQHF. Based on the CDR3 plus reference TRBV19 and TRBJ1-5, the full variable domain is DGGITQSPKYLFRKEGQNVTLSCEQNLNHDAMYWYRQDPGQGLRLIYYSQIVNDFQKGDIAEGYSVSREKKESFPLTVTSAQKNPTAFYLCASRVSGKNNQPQHFGDGTRLSIL.

The chain couples TRBV7-9 to TRBJ2-1; TCRdb's D call, TRBD1, is unchecked because there is no DNA. The CDR3 loop spans 14 amino acids. Per germline, CDR1 SEHNR and CDR2 FQNEAQ (reference sequence). CDR3 amino acids: CASSFGRGVNEQFF.

The chain employs TRBV7-3 and TRBJ2-1. The CDR3 is 15 residues long. Germline V gene data show CDR1 as SGHTA and CDR2 as FQGTGA. CDR3 amino acids: CASSSDGSSYNEQFF.

V gene TRBV5-1 combines with J gene TRBJ2-7; TCRdb's D call, TRBD1, is unchecked because there is no DNA. Germline CDR1 and CDR2: SGHRS and YFSETQ. This CDR3 comprises 14 residues. The CDR3 here is CASSLDQGSYEQYF.